A selection of T cell receptor beta chains follows, all from one sample in a study of tumor-infiltrating lymphocytes in oesophageal squamous cell carcinoma. One entry per CDR3 protein results from TCRdb running MiXCR on the PCR reads. The sample comprises 15,000 to 20,000 distinct CDR3 sequences, about 50% of which are singletons, and about a sixth rests with the top ten. Material: esophageal tumor tissue. These TCRs come from a male donor with esophageal squamous cell carcinoma. Each CDR3 is given with its conserved first and last residue. The size entry is marked missing in some rows and otherwise reads once, few, many or a size class.

TRBV19	-	TRBJ1-2	CASSTSGRGQYYGYTF
TRBV7-2	-	TRBJ1-5	CASSLGQNQPQHF
TRBV11-2	medium-sized	TRBJ2-1	CASSSRGVSYNEQFF
TRBV5-1	few	TRBJ1-3	CASQGLGNTIYF
TRBV7-9	-	TRBJ2-5	CASSLGLSYNEQYF
TRBV7-2	-	-	CASRRSGSSYEQYF
TRBV7-6	few	TRBJ2-5	CASSLGGPKGETQYF
TRBV7-8	-	TRBJ2-7	CASSRGPYEQYF
TRBV7-9	many	TRBJ2-2	CASRYGQGYTGELFF
TRBV4-1	-	TRBJ2-3	CASSPLGRERSDTQYF
TRBV7-9	medium-sized	TRBJ2-7	CASSLGIQSSYEQYF
TRBV11-3	few	-	CASSLEGPSYEQFF
TRBV6-6	-	TRBJ2-3	CASSYGPSTDTQYF
TRBV5-4	many	TRBJ2-5	CASSLRTGEETQYF
TRBV24-1	-	TRBJ1-2	CATSSTGYYGYTF
TRBV7-2	hyperexpanded	TRBJ2-3	CASSPLGRTDTQYF
TRBV7-8	-	TRBJ2-5	CASSPDRGETQYF
TRBV28	many	TRBJ2-7	CASRGRVYEQYF
TRBV2	many	TRBJ2-7	CASLGTGESYEQYF
TRBV2	many	TRBJ1-4	CASSELSGTNVKLFF
TRBV6-4	-	TRBJ1-2	CASSPRDRRFGYTF
TRBV12-3/TRBV12-4	few	TRBJ2-3	CASSRSGRVSTDTQYF
TRBV5-1	many	TRBJ2-5	CASSLRLAGEETQYF
TRBV7-2	-	TRBJ2-5	CASTQSRGQETQYF
TRBV28	large	TRBJ2-1	CASSLGGSTYNEQFF
TRBV7-6	large	TRBJ2-1	CASSGAPGLAGELSYNEQFF
TRBV7-2	large	TRBJ2-4	CASSLAGSSQPVKNIQYF
TRBV10-3	medium-sized	TRBJ2-5	CAISDFGGRSETQYF
TRBV11-1	-	TRBJ2-3	CASSLRASGGTSTDTQYF
TRBV9	many	TRBJ1-5	CASSVEGRSNQPQHF
TRBV24-1	medium-sized	TRBJ2-7	CATIHGGSRYEQYF
TRBV11-3	-	-	CASSLTYSGSDEQFF